Following are 19 T cell receptor beta chains from one sample sequenced in a study of radiotherapy plus CTLA-4 blockade in lung cancer (dated 2018 in TCRdb). The library was built by means of the immunoSEQ multiplex PCR assay. TCRdb's version of the immuneACCESS table is confined to in-frame rearrangements and falls short of the full clone set. An unresolved V gene accounts for under half of the shortfall where checked; the remainder is of unknown origin. The sample table lists 90,000 to 100,000 clones, about four fifths of them with a count of one. Over 20% of the sample is taken by the ten largest. The sample in question was peripheral blood, obtained from a patient treated with radiotherapy plus ipilimumab. The receptor set was obtained from a human donor with non-small cell lung cancer that progressed on radiotherapy plus ipilimumab.

The V and J genes are TRBV9 and TRBJ2-1, with TRBD2 identical over 13 bases. Germline CDR1 and CDR2: SGDLS and YYNGEE. After removal of 0 bases from V and 5 bases from J, the junction contained 11 bases not matched to a gene. There are 19 residues in the CDR3. The CDR3 DNA follows: TGTGCCAGCAGCGTAGGGCCCACCTCCGGGACTAGCGGGAACAATGAGCAGTTCTTC. Translation: CASSVGPTSGTSGNNEQFF.

This clone was counted between two and nine times. The rearrangement uses TRBV19 and TRBJ1-4; perhaps TRBD1 as D (6 bases). The V end lost 9 bases, the J end lost 4 bases, and 15 bases lay between the germline ends. In germline, CDR1 is LNHDA, CDR2 SQIVND (reference sequence). CDR3 length equals 14 residues. CDR3 in DNA: TGTGCCAGCACCGCGGGACAAATTAATGAAAAACTGTTTTTT. The encoded protein is CASTAGQINEKLFF.

The V gene is TRBV11-2, the J gene TRBJ1-2; D is undetermined. Trimming took 5 bases from V and 7 from J, leaving 11 bases between them. The CDR3 totals 12 residues. The germline CDR1 and CDR2 sequences are SGHAT and FQNNGV. The CDR3 reads CASSLSVLGYTF. CDR3 DNA sequence: TGTGCCAGCAGCCTATCCGTACTTGGCTACACCTTC.

This clone occurred many times. The chain combines TRBV18 with TRBJ1-3, with D tentatively TRBD1 (5 bases). V was clipped by 3 bases and J by 0 bases, with 15 bases between them. The germline gives CDR1 KGHSH, CDR2 LQKENI. This CDR3 is built from 17 residues. CDR3 amino acids: CASSPLGTSVSGNTIYF. The CDR3 DNA reads as TGTGCCAGCTCACCTCTGGGGACGTCAGTCTCTGGAAACACCATATATTTT.

The chain combines TRBV11-3 with TRBJ2-3; a weak D match, TRBD1 (7 bases). Trimming pared 5 bases from V and 0 bases from J, leaving 12 bases between. The germline gives CDR1 SGHNT, CDR2 YENEEA. The CDR3 spans 15 residues. CDR3: CASSEQGTSTDTQYF. The DNA of the CDR3 is TGTGCCAGCAGCGAACAGGGGACTAGCACAGATACGCAGTATTTT.

The chain couples TRBV28 to TRBJ1-5, with no clear D. V shed 4 bases and J shed 10 bases, with 11 bases lying between them. The germline gives CDR1 MDHEN, CDR2 SYDVKM. This CDR3 has 12 residues. The CDR3 nucleotides read TGTGCCAGCAGTTCCCAGGCTCTTCCCCAGCATTTT. Protein: CASSSQALPQHF. The full variable domain, its missing parts supplied by reference TRBV28 and TRBJ1-5, is DVKVTQSSRYLVKRTGEKVFLECVQDMDHENMFWYRQDPGLGLRLIYFSYDVKMKEKGDIPEGYSVSREKKERFSLILESASTNQTSMYLCASSSQALPQHFGDGTRLSIL.

The J gene is TRBJ1-2, the V gene TRBV10-3; D not resolved. This CDR3 spans 14 amino acids. Germline loops: CDR1 ENHRY, CDR2 SYGVKD. V lost 0 bases and J lost 1, with 6 bases in between. CDR3 DNA: TGTGCCATCAGTGAGTCAGATAGTAACTATGGCTACACCTTC. Protein: CAISESDSNYGYTF.

The chain couples TRBV7-3 to TRBJ2-4; no reliable D call. V shed 2 bases and J shed 7 bases, with 9 bases lying between them. Germline CDR1 is SGHTA and CDR2 is FQGTGA. This CDR3 is built from 13 residues. The CDR3 DNA is TGTGCCAGCAGCTTATTTGAGTTGAACATTCAGTACTTC. Its translation: CASSLFELNIQYF.

J is TRBJ2-4 and V is TRBV19, with D unclear. The CDR3 has 13 amino acids. Germline V CDR1 and CDR2: LNHDA, SQIVND (reference sequence). The V gene lost 1 base and the J gene lost 11 bases, with 12 bases spanning the gap. The CDR3 DNA is TGTGCCAGTAGTATAGTGGGCAGTGGGTTTCAGTACTTC. Translating it yields CASSIVGSGFQYF.

The J gene is TRBJ2-3, the V gene TRBV6-1; possibly TRBD1 for D (5 bases). Trimming removed 5 bases at V and 0 bases at J, with 12 bases between. This CDR3 region has 15 residues. CDR1 is MNHNS, CDR2 SASEGT, per germline. CDR3 amino acids: CASSPTGSSTDTQYF. CDR3 nucleotide sequence: TGTGCCAGCAGTCCAACAGGTTCTAGCACAGATACGCAGTATTTT.

The V call is TRBV4-1, the J call TRBJ1-4; D is possibly TRBD1 (6 bases). V lost 1 base and J 8 bases, leaving 17 bases between the germline ends. Germline V CDR1 and CDR2: MGHRA, YSYEKL. The CDR3 is 16 residues long. The CDR3 region is CASSQGDTGSLEKLFF. Written as DNA, the CDR3 is TGCGCCAGCAGCCAAGGGGACACGGGGTCTCTGGAAAAACTGTTTTTT.

The chain couples TRBV10-1 to TRBJ2-5; D is possibly TRBD2 (6 bases). Trimming shortened V by 6 bases and J by 13 bases, and 18 bases separated the two germline ends. The CDR3 extends over 12 amino acids. Germline CDR1 reads WNHNN; CDR2 reads SYGVQD (reference sequence). Here the CDR3 reads CASSRDSGARYF. The DNA of the CDR3 is TGCGCCAGCAGCCGGGACTCCGGGGCCAGGTACTTC.

The chain joins TRBV27 to TRBJ2-1; 7 nucleotides align to TRBD2. This CDR3 has 13 residues. CDR1 MNHEY and CDR2 SMNVEV come from the germline V gene (reference sequence). Trimming at V came to 2 bases and at J to 8 bases, leaving 3 bases not matched to a gene. In DNA form, the CDR3 reads TGTGCCAGCAGTTTAGGGCTAGCGGATGAGCAGTTCTTC. This sequence encodes CASSLGLADEQFF.

The J gene is TRBJ2-7, the V gene TRBV7-2, with D uncertain. There are 14 residues in the CDR3. V lost 1 base, J lost 0 bases, and 7 bases lay in between. Germline V gene sequence: CDR1 SGHTA, CDR2 FQGNSA. CDR3 in amino acids: CASSLGTDSYEQYF. Written as DNA, the CDR3 is TGTGCCAGCAGCTTAGGAACAGACTCCTACGAGCAGTACTTC.

V and J are TRBV19 and TRBJ1-5; the D is unclear. Germline loops: CDR1 LNHDA, CDR2 SQIVND (reference sequence). There are 12 residues in the CDR3. The V gene lost 3 bases and the J gene lost 4 bases, with 4 bases spanning the gap. The CDR3 loop reads CASSMRNQPQHF. The CDR3 DNA follows: TGTGCCAGTAGTATGCGAAATCAGCCCCAGCATTTT. Full variable domain (missing parts from reference TRBV19 and TRBJ1-5): DGGITQSPKYLFRKEGQNVTLSCEQNLNHDAMYWYRQDPGQGLRLIYYSQIVNDFQKGDIAEGYSVSREKKESFPLTVTSAQKNPTAFYLCASSMRNQPQHFGDGTRLSIL.

The rearrangement joins TRBV6-6 to TRBJ2-7; no definite D call. Germline V gene data show CDR1 as MNHNY and CDR2 as SVGAGI (reference sequence). The CDR3 runs to 13 residues. The germline V and J ends were trimmed by 4 bases and 3 bases, with 10 bases remaining between them. The CDR3 is CASSLAQNYEQYV. The CDR3 coding sequence is TGTGCCAGCAGTTTGGCCCAAAACTACGAGCAGTACGTC.

This chain links TRBV7-6 with TRBJ2-2, with a possible D match to TRBD2 (7 bases). The CDR3 runs to 16 residues. With 5 bases removed from V and 3 bases from J, the gap between germline ends came to 16 bases. Per germline, CDR1 SGHVS and CDR2 FNYEAQ. CDR3 residues: CASSTSGGGYTGELFF. The CDR3 DNA reads as TGTGCCAGCAGCACCTCGGGGGGCGGGTACACCGGGGAGCTGTTTTTT.

The chain employs TRBV27 and TRBJ1-3, with D maybe TRBD1 (5 bases). With 6 bases removed from V and 0 bases from J, the gap between germline ends came to 15 bases. The CDR3 is made up of 16 amino acids. In germline, CDR1 is MNHEY, CDR2 SMNVEV (reference sequence). CDR3 nucleotide sequence: TGTGCCAGCAGGGACTTGGGGACGGTCTCTGGAAACACCATATATTTT. It translates to CASRDLGTVSGNTIYF.

V is TRBV11-2 and J is TRBJ2-7; a possible D gene is TRBD2 (6 bases). The V gene lost 4 bases and the J gene lost 3 bases, with 13 bases spanning the gap. The CDR3 length is 14 residues. Germline loops: CDR1 SGHAT, CDR2 FQNNGV. The CDR3 sequence: CASSSLMGGYEQYV. The DNA of the CDR3 is TGTGCCAGCAGCTCCCTGATGGGGGGCTACGAGCAGTACGTC.